The sequence of this TCR beta chain was determined in a study of shared clonotypes between healthy human individuals (dated by TCRdb to 2018 to 2021). About the full investigation: The cohort comprised two women and a few men aged 18 to 49 years. The study deeply sequenced blood TCR repertoires of about 5 healthy adults to estimate repertoire size and the extent of clonotype sharing between individuals. Libraries were prepared and TCR repertoires were sequenced by different laboratories using diverse techniques, in order to increase sequencing depth and limit assay-specific biases. Leukapheresis yielded between about 0.94 and 9 billion PBMCs per donor.

Using the deep immunoSEQ assay, multiplex PCR amplified TCR CDR3 regions from genomic DNA. Extracted genomic DNA from each cell subset was spread evenly across all wells of several immunoSEQ 96-well plates, with each plate serving as a replicate. For unsorted PBMC, roughly 0.3 ug genomic DNA, equal to 30,000 or so T cell genomes, was loaded into each replicate PCR. Unsorted PBMC genomic DNA was sequenced across ten immunoSEQ deep assay plates. Purified libraries were measured with a Qubit 3.0 fluorometer, size-checked on a Bioanalyzer 2100, and measured again with the KAPA Library Quantification kit. A separate single-read 150-cycle Illumina NextSeq 550 flow cell was used to sequence each immunoSEQ 96-well plate. Per the source publication's procedure: The immunoSEQ output contained only junctional sequences without quality scores, so filtering could not match that applied to full-length reads. Sequences were annotated with PyIR, a Python wrapper for IgBLAST v1.9, and V/J genes and CDR3 were assigned using IMGT germline references. Reads with weak V/J assignments (E-value above 1e-6), missing CDR3, stop codons, out-of-frame junctions, or ambiguous translated residues were removed. A V3J clonotype was defined by an identical inferred V gene, J gene, and CDR3 amino acid sequence. Percentage overlap between repertoires was computed as shared unique clonotypes divided by the size of the smaller repertoire. Three approaches were used to assess repertoire richness: RTK rarefaction, the Chao1 estimator, and Recon v2.1 estimates of unobserved clonotypes. The clones in this table, taken by TCRdb from immuneACCESS, are in-frame only. Not every clone is retained; where verified, under half of the shortfall comes from an unresolved V gene, and the cause of the rest is unknown. V and J calls and clone size are those listed in that table; D and trimming were worked out from the DNA. This sample is represented by about 510,000 clones; about four fifths of them were singletons. The ten biggest clones cover 13% of the sample.

Paper-wide results and their limitations: The genetic and exposure-history diversity represented was limited by the small number of donors. Sampling was restricted to blood, and TCR repertoires in tissue are likely to differ from TCR repertoires in blood. Pairwise subsampling led to the expectation that sequencing depth would affect the degree of clonotype sharing among donors.

The donors were healthy, HIV-negative adults with no recently reported acute infections or vaccinations. All donors were Caucasian adults living in Nashville, Tennessee, USA. In the unsorted samples, roughly 90 million PBMCs were counted, and genomic DNA was extracted using the QIAamp DNA Blood Mini kit. Blood was obtained by leukapheresis, after which PBMCs were separated by Ficoll-Histopaque density gradient centrifugation and cryopreserved in liquid nitrogen vapor phase. The cysteine opens and the phenylalanine closes a CDR3 of 16 amino acids. Only the CDR3 DNA is retained, 48 bases long and in frame from the first base. The germline V gene gives CDR1 as MNHNS and CDR2 as SASEGT. V loses 4 bases at its end and J loses 6 bases; junction bases beyond the gene matches: 8. On this clone itself: Its antigen has not been determined. No base-level quality is on record; no much larger clone is a single base apart.

Material for sequencing was PBMCs. This receptor was obtained from a woman in her thirties or forties in good health. Some clones in this sample may be carry-over from other donors' samples. The sequence joins TRBV6-1 to TRBJ2-2, and 10 junction bases match TRBD2. The CDR3 sequence is CASSVASGSRAGELFF. The DNA is TGTGCCAGCAGTGTGGCTAGCGGGAGTAGGGCCGGGGAGCTGTTTTTT.